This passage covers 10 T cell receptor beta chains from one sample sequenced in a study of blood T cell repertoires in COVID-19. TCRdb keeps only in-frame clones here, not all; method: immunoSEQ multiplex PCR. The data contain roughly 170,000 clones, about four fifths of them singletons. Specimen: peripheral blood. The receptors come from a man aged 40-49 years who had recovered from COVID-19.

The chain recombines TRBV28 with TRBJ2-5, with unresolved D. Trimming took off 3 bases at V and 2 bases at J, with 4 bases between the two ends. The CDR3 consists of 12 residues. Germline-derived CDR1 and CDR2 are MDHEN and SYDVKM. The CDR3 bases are TGTGCCAGCAGTTTGCGTCAAGAGACCCAGTACTTC. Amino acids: CASSLRQETQYF.

CDR3 DNA sequence: TGTGCCAGCAGTACCGAACTGGGACAGTACTATGGCTACACCTTC. Protein sequence: CASSTELGQYYGYTF. The V call is TRBV7-9, the J call TRBJ1-2, with 7 bases matching TRBD1. Germline values: CDR1 SEHNR, CDR2 FQNEAQ (reference sequence). V shed 6 bases, J shed 3 bases, and the junction held 10 bases outside the gene matches. There are 15 residues in the CDR3.

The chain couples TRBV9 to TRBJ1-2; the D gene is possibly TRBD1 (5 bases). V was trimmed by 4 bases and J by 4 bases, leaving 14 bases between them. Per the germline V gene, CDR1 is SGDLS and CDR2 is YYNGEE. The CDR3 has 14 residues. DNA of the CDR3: TGTGCCAGCAGCCCCTACGACAGTGCCTATGGCTACACCTTC. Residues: CASSPYDSAYGYTF.

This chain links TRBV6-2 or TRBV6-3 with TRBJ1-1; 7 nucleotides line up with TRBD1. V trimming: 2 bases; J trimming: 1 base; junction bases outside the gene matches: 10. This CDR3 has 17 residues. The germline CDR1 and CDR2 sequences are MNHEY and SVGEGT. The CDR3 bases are TGTGCCAGCAGTTACCTTTCACAGGGGCGGGGGAACACTGAAGCTTTCTTT. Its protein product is CASSYLSQGRGNTEAFF.

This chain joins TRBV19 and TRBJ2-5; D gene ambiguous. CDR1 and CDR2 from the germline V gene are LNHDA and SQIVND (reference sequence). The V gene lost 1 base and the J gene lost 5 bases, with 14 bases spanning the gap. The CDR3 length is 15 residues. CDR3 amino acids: CASSIAQHYGETQYF. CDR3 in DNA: TGTGCCAGTAGTATAGCCCAACACTACGGGGAGACCCAGTACTTC.

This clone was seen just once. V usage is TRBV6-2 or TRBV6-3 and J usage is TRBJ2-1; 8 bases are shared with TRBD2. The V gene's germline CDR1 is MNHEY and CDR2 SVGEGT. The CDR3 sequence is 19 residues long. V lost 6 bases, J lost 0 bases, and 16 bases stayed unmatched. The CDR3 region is CASSRLKAGVGGSYNEQFF. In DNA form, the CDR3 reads TGTGCCAGCAGCCGCCTTAAAGCGGGAGTCGGAGGCTCCTACAATGAGCAGTTCTTC.

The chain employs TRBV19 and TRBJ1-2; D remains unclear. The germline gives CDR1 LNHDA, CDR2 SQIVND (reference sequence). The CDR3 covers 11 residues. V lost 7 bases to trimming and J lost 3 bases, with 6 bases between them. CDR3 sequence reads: CASTQYYGYTF. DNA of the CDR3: TGTGCCAGTACCCAGTACTATGGCTACACCTTC.

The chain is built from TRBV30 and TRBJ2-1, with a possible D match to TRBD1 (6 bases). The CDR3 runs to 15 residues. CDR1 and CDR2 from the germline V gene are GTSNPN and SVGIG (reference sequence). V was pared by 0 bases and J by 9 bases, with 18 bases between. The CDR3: CAWSVRDKSFSEQFF. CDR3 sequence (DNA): TGTGCCTGGAGTGTCCGGGACAAATCGTTTAGTGAGCAGTTCTTC.

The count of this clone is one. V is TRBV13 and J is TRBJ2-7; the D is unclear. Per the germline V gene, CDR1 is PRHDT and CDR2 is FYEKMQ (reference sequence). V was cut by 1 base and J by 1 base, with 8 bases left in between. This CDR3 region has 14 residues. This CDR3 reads CASSLVAGSYEQYF. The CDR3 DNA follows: TGTGCCAGCAGCTTAGTTGCAGGATCCTACGAGCAGTACTTC.

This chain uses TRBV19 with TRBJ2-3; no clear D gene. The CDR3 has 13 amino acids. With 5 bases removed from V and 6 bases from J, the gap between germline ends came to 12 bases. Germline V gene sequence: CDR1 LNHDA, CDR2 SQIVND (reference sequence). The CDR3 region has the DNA TGTGCCAGTAGTCTCCTAGGTGTCGATACGCAGTATTTT. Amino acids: CASSLLGVDTQYF.